One sample yielded the 17 T cell receptor beta chains listed below, sequenced in a study of blood T cells in healthy people across ages. A second PCR, run for about 7 to 11 cycles, used a sample-barcoded 5' primer plus a J-beta primer mix. MiXCR, applied by TCRdb to the 5' RACE reads, yields one record per CDR3 protein. The repertoire has 1.8 million or so distinct CDR3 sequences, roughly two fifths of them found once; the top ten carry 23%. Material for sequencing was blood. The receptors originated from a human donor in good health.

The sample holds a few counts of this clonotype. The chain couples TRBV5-1 to TRBJ1-2, with 10 bases identical to TRBD1. In germline, CDR1 is SGHRS, CDR2 YFSETQ. The length of the CDR3 is 17 residues. Unmatched junction bases numbered 17, after V lost 4 bases and J lost 8 bases. The CDR3: CASSPDSTGQGTSGYTF. The DNA for the CDR3 is TGCGCCAGCAGCCCGGACTCGACGGGACAGGGGACGTCGGGCTACACCTTC.

This clonotype has more than one count but fewer than ten. The chain links TRBV30 to TRBJ2-5, with D unresolved. This CDR3 is 11 amino acids long. The V gene's germline CDR1 is GTSNPN and CDR2 SVGIG (reference sequence). V was pared by 4 bases and J by 5 bases, with 8 bases between. CDR3 loop: CAWTPAETQYF. The DNA for the CDR3 is TGTGCCTGGACTCCGGCGGAGACCCAGTACTTC.

This clonotype came up once. The chain has TRBV18 and TRBJ2-1; 7 bases fit TRBD1. The germline V gene encodes CDR1 KGHSH and CDR2 LQKENI. V shed 3 bases and J 14 bases; nucleotides not matched to a gene: 10. This CDR3 contains 13 residues. Here the CDR3 reads CASSPARQGKEFF. The CDR3 bases are TGTGCCAGCTCACCCGCACGACAGGGTAAGGAGTTCTTC.

This clonotype has just a few counts. The DNA for the CDR3 is TGCGCCAGCAGCCGAGCCAGACAGGGACCATTGAACATTCAGTACTTC. Encoded protein: CASSRARQGPLNIQYF. V usage is TRBV4-3 and J usage is TRBJ2-4, with 7 positions matching TRBD1. J lost 7 bases, V lost 4 bases, and 13 bases had no gene match. The CDR3 is 16 residues long. CDR1 and CDR2 (germline): LGHNA, YSLEER.

The chain recombines TRBV3-1 with TRBJ1-5, with D hard to call. Trimming pared 0 bases from V and 3 bases from J, leaving 6 bases between. This CDR3 comprises 14 residues. Germline CDR1 and CDR2: LGHDT and YNNKEL (reference sequence). The CDR3 DNA sequence: TGTGCCAGCAGCCAAGAACAGTCCAATCAGCCCCAGCATTTT. This codes for CASSQEQSNQPQHF.

This clonotype was picked up a small number of times. The chain combines TRBV29-1 with TRBJ2-6; no firm D call. Trimming removed 0 bases from V and 0 bases from J, with 9 bases in between. CDR3 size: 16 residues. Germline lookup yields CDR1 SQVTM and CDR2 ANQGSEA. The CDR3 here is CSVEDRTHSGANVLTF. The CDR3 coding sequence is TGCAGCGTTGAAGACAGAACCCACTCTGGGGCCAACGTCCTGACTTTC.

This clonotype was found a few times. J is TRBJ2-5 and V is TRBV6-2 or TRBV6-3; a weak D match, TRBD2 (5 bases). CDR1 and CDR2 (germline): MNHEY, SVGEGT. Trimming left V 6 bases short and J 5 bases short, with 16 bases between. The CDR3 sequence is 14 residues long. The CDR3 loop is CASSRVGAAETQYF. The CDR3 DNA is TGTGCCAGCAGCCGGGTAGGAGCGGCGGAGACCCAGTACTTC.

This chain uses TRBV7-9 with TRBJ2-3, with D unclear. Germline-derived CDR1 and CDR2 are SEHNR and FQNEAQ (reference sequence). The CDR3 totals 15 residues. The V and J ends lost 3 bases and 2 bases respectively, with 12 bases between them. The CDR3 protein is CASSFGSSFTDTQYF. CDR3 coding DNA: TGTGCCAGCAGCTTCGGGTCTTCCTTCACAGATACGCAGTATTTT. Filled out from reference TRBV7-9 and TRBJ2-3, the complete variable domain reads DTGVSQNPRHKITKRGQNVTFRCDPISEHNRLYWYRQTLGQGPEFLTYFQNEAQLEKSRLLSDRFSAERPKGSFSTLEIQRTEQGDSAMYLCASSFGSSFTDTQYFGPGTRLTVL.

This clonotype has just a few counts. The J gene is TRBJ1-2, the V gene TRBV6-1, with D tentatively TRBD1 (5 bases). Germline CDR1 MNHNS, CDR2 SASEGT. Trimming shortened V by 4 bases and J by 8 bases, and 17 bases separated the two germline ends. This CDR3 has 14 residues. CDR3 DNA: TGTGCCAGCAGTGTGGGGTTTGGGGGAGGCGGCTACACCTTC. Protein: CASSVGFGGGGYTF.

About this clonotype itself: Compared with germline, one end of the junction differs, possibly owing to a read error. The V gene is TRBV7-2, the J gene TRBJ2-1; D remains unclear. There are 14 residues in the CDR3. Looked up from germline, CDR1 is SGHTA and CDR2 is FQGNSA. The CDR3 bases are TGTGCCGGCAGCTTAGCAGGCAGGTACAATGAGCAGTTCTTC. It codes for CAGSLAGRYNEQFF.

The gene calls are TRBV7-8 and TRBJ2-1; D perhaps matches TRBD1 (6 bases). The CDR3 is 15 amino acids. V was clipped by 5 bases and J by 8 bases, with 19 bases between them. Germline CDR1 reads SGHVS; CDR2 reads FQNEAQ. This CDR3 reads CASSEPSRQDYEQFF. CDR3 coding DNA: TGTGCCAGCAGCGAACCCAGTAGACAGGACTATGAGCAGTTCTTC.

V usage is TRBV29-1 and J usage is TRBJ2-1; D gene unclear. The germline V gene has CDR1 SQVTM and CDR2 ANQGSEA. This CDR3 has 13 residues. The V end was cut by 3 bases, the J end by 7 bases, with 13 bases between. The CDR3 sequence: CSVELSYRNEQFF. The CDR3 DNA is TGCAGCGTTGAGCTCAGCTATCGGAATGAGCAGTTCTTC.

CDR3 loop: CASSENQGTGYTF. The CDR3 DNA follows: TGTGCCAGCAGCGAAAACCAGGGGACCGGCTACACCTTC. The chain joins TRBV7-6 to TRBJ1-2; a weak D match, TRBD1 (6 bases). The germline V gene has CDR1 SGHVS and CDR2 FNYEAQ. The CDR3 sequence is 13 residues long. With 5 bases removed from V and 8 bases from J, the gap between germline ends came to 15 bases.

For this clonotype: The junction departs from germline at one end; a sequencing error may be responsible. The gene calls are TRBV13 and TRBJ1-2; TRBD1 might be the D (6 bases). Germline lookup yields CDR1 PRHDT and CDR2 FYEKMQ (reference sequence). This CDR3 is built from 15 residues. This CDR3 reads CAGSSSRTEVKGYTF. The DNA for the CDR3 is TGTGCCGGCAGCTCGTCCCGGACAGAAGTAAAAGGCTACACCTTC. Supplemented by reference TRBV13 and TRBJ1-2, the full variable domain reads AAGVIQSPRHLIKEKRETATLKCYPIPRHDTVYWYQQGPGQDPQFLISFYEKMQSDKGSIPDRFSAQQFSDYHSELNMSSLELGDSALYFCAGSSSRTEVKGYTFGSGTRLTVV.

The chain joins TRBV19 to TRBJ1-6; D ambiguous. The CDR3 has 16 amino acids. Looked up from germline, CDR1 is LNHDA and CDR2 is SQIVND (reference sequence). Between the trimmed V and J ends, which lost 1 base and 8 bases, there was a span of 15 bases. CDR3 DNA sequence: TGTGCCAGTAGTATAGCCCTGGACCTTCAAGATTCACCCCTCCACTTT. This gives the protein CASSIALDLQDSPLHF.

This chain links TRBV27 with TRBJ1-5; TRBD1 matches 8 bases. CDR1 is MNHEY, CDR2 SMNVEV, per germline (reference sequence). V dropped 4 bases and J dropped 3; count of bases not matched to a gene: 11. The CDR3 runs to 17 residues. The CDR3 DNA reads TGTGCCAGCAGTTCAAGGACAGGGTTTCATATCAATCAGCCCCAGCATTTT. Protein: CASSSRTGFHINQPQHF.

The genes are TRBV18 and TRBJ2-2, with D maybe TRBD1 (6 bases). CDR1 and CDR2 from the germline V gene are KGHSH and LQKENI. This CDR3 comprises 16 residues. Trimming pared 5 bases from V and 7 bases from J, leaving 20 bases between. The CDR3 reads CASSRQQGRGYGELFF. CDR3 DNA sequence: TGTGCCAGCTCAAGACAACAGGGCCGAGGGTACGGGGAGCTGTTTTTT. Together with reference TRBV18 and TRBJ2-2, the CDR3 gives the full variable domain: NAGVMQNPRHLVRRRGQEARLRCSPMKGHSHVYWYRQLPEEGLKFMVYLQKENIIDESGMPKERFSAEFPKEGPSILRIQQVVRGDSAAYFCASSRQQGRGYGELFFGEGSRLTVL.